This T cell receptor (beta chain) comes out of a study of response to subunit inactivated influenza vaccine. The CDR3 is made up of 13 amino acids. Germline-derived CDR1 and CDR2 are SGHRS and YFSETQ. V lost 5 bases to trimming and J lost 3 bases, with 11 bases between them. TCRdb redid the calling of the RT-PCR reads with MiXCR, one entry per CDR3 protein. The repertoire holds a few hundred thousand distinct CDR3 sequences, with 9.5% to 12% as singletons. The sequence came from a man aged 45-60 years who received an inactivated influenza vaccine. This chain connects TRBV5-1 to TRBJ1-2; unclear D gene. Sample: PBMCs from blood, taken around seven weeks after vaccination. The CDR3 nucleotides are TGCGCCAGCAGATTCGTTGGGTACTATGGCTACACCTTC. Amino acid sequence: CASRFVGYYGYTF.